This T cell receptor (beta chain) was sequenced during a study of T-cell reconstitution after alpha-beta-depleted transplantation in children. Preparation of the TCRbeta library used unique molecular identifiers. MiXCR, run by TCRdb on the PCR reads, gives a single entry per CDR3 protein. The sample lists hundreds of thousands of distinct CDR3 sequences, about an eighth occurring once. The table lists this clonotype with many counts. The CDR3 is made up of 11 amino acids. Germline lookup yields CDR1 SQVTM and CDR2 ANQGSEA. Sequencing was performed on PBMCs, mostly from graft donor cells, taken 360 days after TCRalphabeta/CD19-depleted stem cell transplant. This sequence joins TRBV29-1 and TRBJ2-5; the D is unclear. This sequence was found in a male patient younger than 18 who had a stem cell transplant for acute myeloid leukemia, so the T cells may come from the graft donor. The CDR3 protein is CSADGLETQYF. CDR3 nucleotides: TGCAGTGCTGATGGGTTGGAGACCCAGTACTTC.